Presented here are 14 T cell receptor beta chains from one specimen sequenced in a study of T cell repertoires in cytomegalovirus infection. Antigens of these TCRs are unknown. TCRdb passed the reads through MiXCR, listing each CDR3 protein once. The sample shows 75,000 to 100,000 distinct CDR3 sequences, around 28% of them seen only once. Sequencing used CD8+ T cells from cultured PBMCs, obtained from culture after CMV antigen stimulation. The receptors derive from a human donor in good health (CMV status not recorded). Some clones in this sample may be carry-over from other donors' samples.

A few counts support this clonotype. The CDR3 sequence: CASSQAQGGGNTIYF. The DNA of the CDR3 is TGCGCCAGCAGCCAAGCCCAGGGAGGTGGAAACACCATATATTTT. The chain uses TRBV4-1 and TRBJ1-3; weak D call: TRBD1 (5 bases). CDR3 length: 15 amino acids. Germline V gene sequence: CDR1 MGHRA, CDR2 YSYEKL. V gave up 1 base and J gave up 3 bases, with 10 bases separating them.

This clonotype was found a few times. The chain combines TRBV7-3 with TRBJ1-1; no clear D gene. The length of the CDR3 is 13 residues. The V gene lost 2 bases and the J gene lost 1 base, with 5 bases spanning the gap. CDR1 and CDR2 (germline): SGHTA, FQGTGA. CDR3 DNA sequence: TGTGCCAGCAGCTTATGGCAGAACACTGAAGCTTTCTTT. Its translation is CASSLWQNTEAFF.

The chain recombines TRBV15 with TRBJ1-4; tentatively, D is TRBD1 (5 bases). V lost 0 bases and J lost 6, with 8 bases in between. The CDR3 runs to 14 residues. CDR1 and CDR2 from the germline V gene are LNHNV and YYDKDF (reference sequence). The CDR3 reads CATSRDTGDEKLFF. For the CDR3, the DNA is TGTGCCACCAGCAGAGATACAGGAGATGAAAAACTGTTTTTT. Using reference TRBV15 and TRBJ1-4 for the parts outside the CDR3, the full variable domain is DAMVIQNPRYQVTQFGKPVTLSCSQTLNHNVMYWYQQKSSQAPKLLFHYYDKDFNNEADTPDNFQSRRPNTSFCFLDIRSPGLGDTAMYLCATSRDTGDEKLFFGSGTQLSVL.

This chain uses TRBV12-3 or TRBV12-4 with TRBJ1-5; possibly TRBD1 for D (5 bases). Trimming pared 5 bases from V and 0 bases from J, leaving 11 bases between. This CDR3 is built from 15 residues. The CDR3 region has the DNA TGTGCCAGCAGTACAGACAGTTATAGCAATCAGCCCCAGCATTTT. Residues: CASSTDSYSNQPQHF.

This clonotype has at least ten counts. This chain joins TRBV7-2 and TRBJ2-5; D call uncertain. Germline CDR1 SGHTA, CDR2 FQGNSA. The V gene lost 5 bases and the J gene lost 3 bases, with 10 bases spanning the gap. The CDR3 has 13 residues. CDR3 protein: CASSPGRKETQYF. As DNA, the CDR3 is TGTGCCAGCAGCCCCGGTAGGAAAGAGACCCAGTACTTC. Filled out from reference TRBV7-2 and TRBJ2-5, the complete variable domain reads GAGVSQSPSNKVTEKGKDVELRCDPISGHTALYWYRQSLGQGLEFLIYFQGNSAPDKSGLPSDRFSAERTGGSVSTLTIQRTQQEDSAVYLCASSPGRKETQYFGPGTRLLVL.

In this sample, this clonotype turned up a few times. The chain combines TRBV12-3 or TRBV12-4 with TRBJ2-3, with 9 bases matching TRBD2. The CDR3 consists of 16 residues. Trimming removed 2 bases from V and 0 bases from J; junction bases left unmatched: 3. CDR3 residues: CASSLLAGRSTDTQYF. Here the CDR3 DNA reads TGTGCCAGCAGTTTACTAGCGGGGAGAAGCACAGATACGCAGTATTTT.

The rearrangement uses TRBV6-5 and TRBJ1-2; 9 bases match TRBD1. Germline assignment: CDR1 MNHEY and CDR2 SVGAGI. The CDR3 loop spans 17 amino acids. Trimming took 0 bases from V and 4 from J; bases not matched to a gene: 9. For the CDR3, the DNA is TGTGCCAGCAGTTACTCGGGACGACCGGGACAGGGCTATGGCTACACCTTC. It is translated as CASSYSGRPGQGYGYTF.

This clonotype came up a few times. The V call is TRBV6-6, the J call TRBJ2-7; weak D call: TRBD2 (5 bases). CDR1 and CDR2 from the germline V gene are MNHNY and SVGAGI (reference sequence). The CDR3 has 16 residues. V was trimmed by 6 bases and J by 0 bases, leaving 18 bases between them. The DNA of the CDR3 is TGTGCCAGCAGGTTACTCAGCGGACTCTTCTCCTACGAGCAGTACTTC. Translation: CASRLLSGLFSYEQYF.

This sequence joins TRBV11-2 and TRBJ2-1, with TRBD1 identical over 10 bases. The germline V gene encodes CDR1 SGHAT and CDR2 FQNNGV. Trimming at V came to 1 base and at J to 0 bases, leaving 9 bases not matched to a gene. The CDR3 covers 19 residues. This chain's CDR3 is CASSLVAGTGAPSYNEQFF. The CDR3 DNA follows: TGTGCCAGCAGCTTAGTCGCTGGGACAGGGGCTCCCTCCTACAATGAGCAGTTCTTC.

This clonotype showed up just a few times. The gene calls are TRBV6-2 or TRBV6-3 and TRBJ2-1; tentatively, D is TRBD1 or TRBD2 (5 bases each). The CDR3 has 13 amino acids. Trimming removed 5 bases at V and 6 bases at J, with 11 bases between. CDR1 and CDR2 from the germline V gene are MNHEY and SVGEGT. In DNA, the CDR3 is TGTGCCAGCAGTGAGGGGATCATCAATGAGCAGTTCTTC. Amino acids: CASSEGIINEQFF.

This clonotype showed up just a few times. The chain combines TRBV6-6 with TRBJ2-1; 7 bases match TRBD2. Germline V lookup: CDR1 MNHNY, CDR2 SVGAGI (reference sequence). The CDR3 runs 17 residues. After removal of 0 bases from V and 1 base from J, the junction contained 6 bases not matched to a gene. CDR3 sequence: CASSYSVFGGSYNEQFF. The CDR3 nucleotides are TGTGCCAGCAGTTACTCGGTGTTCGGGGGGTCCTACAATGAGCAGTTCTTC.

V is TRBV19 and J is TRBJ1-1; TRBD1 might be the D (6 bases). The CDR3 totals 16 residues. V lost 3 bases and J 6 bases, leaving 20 bases between the germline ends. Germline CDR1 reads LNHDA; CDR2 reads SQIVND (reference sequence). The CDR3 DNA reads as TGTGCCAGTAGTATTTCCCTCAGCAGGGGAAGGGCTGAAGCTTTCTTT. It encodes CASSISLSRGRAEAFF.

The chain is built from TRBV28 and TRBJ1-1; TRBD1 might be the D (5 bases). Trimming cost V 10 bases and J 5 bases, with 14 bases left between them. The V gene's germline CDR1 is MDHEN and CDR2 SYDVKM. The CDR3 contains 12 residues. CDR3 protein: CATGDRETEAFF. In DNA form, the CDR3 reads TGTGCCACTGGGGACCGGGAAACTGAAGCTTTCTTT.

This sequence joins TRBV27 and TRBJ1-1; D is possibly TRBD1 (5 bases). The germline CDR1 and CDR2 sequences are MNHEY and SMNVEV (reference sequence). V was pared by 6 bases and J by 4 bases, with 15 bases between. CDR3 size: 14 residues. The CDR3 DNA is TGTGCCAGCAGATCAGGGTATGGGAGCACTGAAGCTTTCTTT. As protein: CASRSGYGSTEAFF.